Presented here are 17 T cell receptor beta chains from one specimen sequenced in a study of T cell repertoires in cytomegalovirus infection. One entry per CDR3 protein results from TCRdb running MiXCR on the reads. The sample lists roughly 720,000 distinct CDR3 sequences, 35% seen once, with 2.8% in the top ten. Sequenced sample: PBMCs. The receptors here all came from a human donor in good health (CMV status not recorded). Some clones in this sample may be carry-over from other donors' samples.

This clonotype was detected a few times. This chain links TRBV7-6 with TRBJ2-7, with D possibly called TRBD1 or TRBD2 (6 bases each). The germline CDR1 and CDR2 sequences are SGHVS and FNYEAQ. With 3 bases removed from V and 4 bases from J, the gap between germline ends came to 19 bases. The CDR3 is made up of 16 amino acids. The CDR3 region is CASSFSQTGGRYEQYF. CDR3 DNA sequence: TGTGCCAGCAGCTTCTCTCAGACAGGAGGGCGGTACGAGCAGTACTTC.

This clonotype was seen repeatedly, ten times or more. The rearrangement joins TRBV19 to TRBJ2-1; 7 positions match TRBD1. The CDR3 runs to 13 residues. V shed 4 bases and J 8 bases; nucleotides not matched to a gene: 5. Germline values: CDR1 LNHDA, CDR2 SQIVND (reference sequence). Here the CDR3 DNA reads TGTGCCAGTAGTAAAACAGGGGTGGATGAGCAGTTCTTC. Its translation is CASSKTGVDEQFF.

The V call is TRBV6-5, the J call TRBJ2-1, with 9 bases aligning to TRBD2. The germline CDR1 and CDR2 sequences are MNHEY and SVGAGI. The CDR3 is made up of 15 amino acids. The V gene end was trimmed by 2 bases and the J gene end by 6 bases; junction bases not matched to a gene: 5. The DNA for the CDR3 is TGTGCCAGCAGTTACGGGGGACTAGCCCGCAATGAGCAGTTCTTC. Protein sequence: CASSYGGLARNEQFF.

J is TRBJ2-5 and V is TRBV19; possible D gene TRBD1, 5 bases. CDR1 is LNHDA and CDR2 is SQIVND in the germline V gene (reference sequence). This CDR3 region has 14 residues. Trimming shortened V by 5 bases and J by 3 bases, and 13 bases separated the two germline ends. The CDR3 sequence is CASSWAGIEETQYF. CDR3 DNA sequence: TGTGCCAGTAGTTGGGCAGGGATTGAAGAGACCCAGTACTTC.

Only a few counts were recorded for this clonotype. DNA for the CDR3: TGTGCCAGCAGCTGGAAAGCGCACAATGAGCAGTTCTTC. Encoded protein: CASSWKAHNEQFF. The chain is built from TRBV7-9 and TRBJ2-1; D gene ambiguous. Trimming cost V 4 bases and J 5 bases, with 9 bases left between them. There are 13 residues in the CDR3. Germline V gene data show CDR1 as SEHNR and CDR2 as FQNEAQ (reference sequence).

V usage is TRBV11-2 and J usage is TRBJ2-5; D gene ambiguous. This CDR3 is 14 amino acids long. Trimming stripped 0 bases from V and 5 bases from J, with 10 bases between. Germline V gene data show CDR1 as SGHAT and CDR2 as FQNNGV. The CDR3 spells CASSLDSPGETQYF. The CDR3 DNA sequence: TGTGCCAGCAGCTTAGATTCCCCCGGGGAGACCCAGTACTTC.

Regarding this clonotype: Compared with germline, one end of the junction differs, possibly owing to a read error. The CDR3 loop is CSSSLNPTANYGYTF. In DNA form, the CDR3 reads TGTTCCAGCAGCTTAAATCCGACAGCTAACTATGGCTACACCTTC. The chain carries TRBV7-2 and TRBJ1-2; TRBD1 might be the D (5 bases). Germline assignment: CDR1 SGHTA and CDR2 FQGNSA. This CDR3 region has 15 residues.

This clonotype was detected ten times or more. This chain connects TRBV7-2 to TRBJ2-5; no clear D. Germline values: CDR1 SGHTA, CDR2 FQGNSA. This CDR3 has 14 amino acids. V was cut by 1 base and J by 9 bases, with 15 bases left in between. The CDR3 nucleotides are TGTGCCAGCAGCTTAGGCGTGGCGGTTTGGGCCCAGTACTTC. This translates into CASSLGVAVWAQYF.

This clonotype came up a few times. The chain combines TRBV15 with TRBJ2-6; D may be TRBD1 (6 bases). The length of the CDR3 is 16 residues. CDR1 and CDR2 (germline): LNHNV, YYDKDF (reference sequence). The germline V and J ends were trimmed by 0 bases and 2 bases, with 8 bases remaining between them. The CDR3 nucleotides are TGTGCCACCAGCAGAGATAGGGGGACTGGGGCCAACGTCCTGACTTTC. It specifies CATSRDRGTGANVLTF.

The chain links TRBV7-2 to TRBJ2-3; D perhaps matches TRBD2 (5 bases). This CDR3 has 13 amino acids. The germline V gene encodes CDR1 SGHTA and CDR2 FQGNSA. Trimming cost V 2 bases and J 14 bases, with 17 bases left between them. The CDR3 region has the DNA TGTGCCAGCAGCTTAACTAGATTAGATCCGCGGTATTTT. This sequence encodes CASSLTRLDPRYF.

The J gene is TRBJ2-5, the V gene TRBV3-1, with 11 positions matching TRBD1. In germline, CDR1 is LGHDT, CDR2 YNNKEL (reference sequence). V dropped 3 bases and J dropped 4; count of bases not matched to a gene: 4. CDR3 length: 15 residues. The CDR3 DNA reads TGTGCCAGCAGCCATGGACAGGGGGCGGGAGAGACCCAGTACTTC. Amino acids: CASSHGQGAGETQYF.

This clonotype has a handful of counts. The V and J genes are TRBV20-1 and TRBJ2-1, with D maybe TRBD2 (5 bases). The CDR3 loop spans 14 amino acids. The germline V and J ends were trimmed by 3 bases and 3 bases, with 12 bases remaining between them. Germline CDR1 reads DFQATT; CDR2 reads SNEGSKA (reference sequence). CDR3 sequence reads: CSASGRKIYNEQFF. CDR3 nucleotides: TGCAGTGCTAGTGGGAGAAAAATCTACAATGAGCAGTTCTTC.

The chain employs TRBV24-1 and TRBJ1-5; 7 nucleotides match TRBD1. V dropped 4 bases and J dropped 4; count of bases not matched to a gene: 9. The CDR3 is 16 amino acids. The germline V gene has CDR1 KGHDR and CDR2 SFDVKD. CDR3 loop: CATSDRTGVDNQPQHF. CDR3 nucleotides: TGTGCCACCAGTGACCGGACAGGAGTGGATAATCAGCCCCAGCATTTT.

The table lists this clonotype with many counts. This rearrangement joins TRBV7-6 to TRBJ2-7; 9 nucleotides line up with TRBD1. The CDR3 runs to 15 residues. Losses at the gene ends were 1 base for V and 0 bases for J; bases not matched to a gene: 1. CDR1 and CDR2 (germline): SGHVS, FNYEAQ. The CDR3 protein is CASSLEQGASYEQYF. CDR3 sequence (DNA): TGTGCCAGCAGCTTAGAACAGGGGGCCTCCTACGAGCAGTACTTC.

The CDR3 here is CSAIQGARNTEAFF. In nucleotides, the CDR3 is TGCAGTGCTATACAGGGGGCCCGGAACACTGAAGCTTTCTTT. The V gene is TRBV20-1, the J gene TRBJ1-1; 9 positions match TRBD1. CDR1 DFQATT and CDR2 SNEGSKA come from the germline V gene (reference sequence). This CDR3 is built from 14 residues. V shed 4 bases and J 1 base; nucleotides not matched to a gene: 4.

This clonotype has just a few counts. The gene calls are TRBV24-1 and TRBJ1-5, with D uncertain. CDR1 is KGHDR, CDR2 SFDVKD, per germline. The CDR3 loop spans 14 amino acids. V was clipped by 6 bases and J by 0 bases, with 8 bases between them. The CDR3 sequence is CATSPPYSNQPQHF. As DNA, the CDR3 is TGTGCCACCAGTCCACCTTATAGCAATCAGCCCCAGCATTTT.

This clonotype came up a few times. This chain links TRBV2 with TRBJ1-1, with TRBD1 as a possible D gene (5 bases). The CDR3 consists of 12 residues. Germline V gene lookup returns CDR1 SNHLY and CDR2 FYNNEI. Trimming cost V 3 bases and J 5 bases, with 7 bases left between them. As DNA, the CDR3 is TGTGCCAGCAGTGAGGGGCTGACTGAAGCTTTCTTT. It yields the protein CASSEGLTEAFF.